There are a few counts of the clone carrying this T cell receptor (beta chain). Its antigen remains unknown. This specimen comes from a study of T cells in Graves' hyperthyroidism and ophthalmopathy. Study-wide context: Peripheral blood was drawn at first diagnosis, prior to all treatment. Study-wide points: Among clonotypes expanded in thyroid above 0.001, most were also found in blood.

There were TCR beta CDR3 regions amplified from RNA transcripts. Initially, a first-round RT-PCR of the TCR CDR3 employed the HTBI primer set. In TCRdb, the multiplex PCR reads were re-called with MiXCR into one record per CDR3 protein. The table includes some 600,000 distinct CDR3 sequences, approximately 15% detected once. Germline V gene sequence: CDR1 LNHNV, CDR2 YYDKDF (reference sequence). Deletions cut 5 bases from V and 4 bases from J, with 18 bases between. The CDR3 extends over 16 amino acids. The chain joins TRBV15 to TRBJ1-5; tentative D call: TRBD1 (5 bases). The TCR originated in a woman in her twenties or thirties with Graves' hyperthyroidism that later progressed to Graves' ophthalmopathy. Sequencing was done on a sample of blood. The CDR3: CATSVPGGGWNQPQHF. The CDR3 bases are TGTGCCACCAGCGTGCCGGGCGGGGGTTGGAATCAGCCCCAGCATTTT.